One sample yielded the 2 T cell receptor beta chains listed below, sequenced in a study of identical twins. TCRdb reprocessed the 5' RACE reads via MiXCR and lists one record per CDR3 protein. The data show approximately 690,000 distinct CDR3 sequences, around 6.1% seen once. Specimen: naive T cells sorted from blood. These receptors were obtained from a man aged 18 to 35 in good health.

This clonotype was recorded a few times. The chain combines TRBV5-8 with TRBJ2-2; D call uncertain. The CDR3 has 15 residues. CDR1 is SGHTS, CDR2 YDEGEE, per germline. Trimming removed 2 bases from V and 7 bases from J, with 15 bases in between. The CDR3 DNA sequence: TGTGCCAGCAGCTTACCCCTCCCACGTTTCGGGGAGCTGTTTTTT. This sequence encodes CASSLPLPRFGELFF. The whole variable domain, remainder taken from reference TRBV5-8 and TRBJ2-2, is EAGVTQSPTHLIKTRGQQATLRCSPISGHTSVYWYQQALGLGLQFLLWYDEGEERNRGNFPPRFSGRQFPNYSSELNVNALELEDSALYLCASSLPLPRFGELFFGEGSRLTVL.

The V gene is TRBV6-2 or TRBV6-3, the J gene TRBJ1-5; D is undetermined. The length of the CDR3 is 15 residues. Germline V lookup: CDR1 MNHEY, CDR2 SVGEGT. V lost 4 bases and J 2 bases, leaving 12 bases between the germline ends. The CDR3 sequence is CASSWYGVGNQPQHF. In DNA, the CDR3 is TGTGCCAGCAGTTGGTACGGGGTAGGCAATCAGCCCCAGCATTTT.